The present entry profiles one T cell receptor beta chain with its context. Its antigen remains unknown. Germline-derived CDR1 and CDR2 are SQVTM and ANQGSEA. Losses at the gene ends were 7 bases for V and 5 bases for J; bases not matched to a gene: 26. This CDR3 region has 18 residues. The sort gate was single viable CD3+CD4+CD8-CD45RO+ cells for memory CD4+ T cells. Serum IgG to CMV pp150, pp28, p38 and p52 defined serostatus. These data originate in a study of memory CD4+ T cells and cytomegalovirus serostatus. In the study overall: Of the healthy Belgian adults, under 10 were CMV seropositive and fewer than 30 seronegative.

Libraries were prepared by immunoSEQ multiplex PCR; TCRdb keeps only in-frame clonotypes and omits some of them. The sample records about 39,000 clones, roughly 80% being singletons. Study-wide findings and caveats: The CMV-associated TCR signature appears largely within the CD4+ memory repertoire. Repertoires predicted CMV serostatus with median bootstrapped AUC of 0.95.

Sequenced sample: memory CD4+ T cells from blood. The TCR sequence derives from an adult in good health and CMV-seronegative. The rearrangement uses TRBV29-1 and TRBJ2-7, with 7 bases matching TRBD1. CDR3 loop: CSAVESGQDTLNGDEQYF. CDR3 DNA: TGCAGCGCGGTCGAATCTGGACAGGACACCCTAAATGGTGACGAGCAGTACTTC.